This TCR beta chain was sequenced for a study of T-cell reconstitution after alpha-beta-depleted transplantation in children. General observations from the study: High day-60 TCRbeta diversity in some patients came from surviving recipient T cells and thymic progenitors. Most T-cell counts and diversity one year after the transplant came from T cells that were newly produced. Expanded graft clones, several hundred of them, were reportedly the source of alpha-beta T cells about two months after transplant.

V gave up 7 bases and J gave up 2 bases, with 15 bases separating them. Germline CDR1 is SGHNT and CDR2 is YYREEE (reference sequence). The CDR3 is 15 amino acids. The sample holds many counts of this clonotype. What it recognizes is unknown. Researchers prepared the TCRbeta library using unique molecular identifiers, the study reports. A single record per CDR3 protein comes from TCRdb applying MiXCR to the PCR reads. This repertoire shows a few hundred thousand distinct CDR3 sequences, approximately 10% found once; its top ten account for about 28%. The rearrangement joins TRBV5-4 to TRBJ2-2; D is perhaps TRBD1 (5 bases). The origin of this receptor is a child under three years old with acute myeloid leukemia, due to receive a stem cell transplant. Sequences were derived from PBMCs, sampled before TCRalphabeta/CD19-depleted stem cell transplant. CDR3 DNA: TGTGCCAGCTCAAACCTGGGGCAAAACACCGGGGAGCTGTTTTTT. Translating gives CASSNLGQNTGELFF.